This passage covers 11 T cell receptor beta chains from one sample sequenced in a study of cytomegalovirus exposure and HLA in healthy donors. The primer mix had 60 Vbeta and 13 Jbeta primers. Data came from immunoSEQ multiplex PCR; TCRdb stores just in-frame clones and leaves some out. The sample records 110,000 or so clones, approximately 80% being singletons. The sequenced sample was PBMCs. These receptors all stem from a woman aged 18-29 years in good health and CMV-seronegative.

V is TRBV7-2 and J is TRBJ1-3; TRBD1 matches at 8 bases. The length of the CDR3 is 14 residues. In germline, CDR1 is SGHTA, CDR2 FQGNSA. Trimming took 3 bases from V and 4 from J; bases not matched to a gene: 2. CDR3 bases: TGTGCCAGCAGCTTGACAGGGGACGGAAACACCATATATTTT. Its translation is CASSLTGDGNTIYF.

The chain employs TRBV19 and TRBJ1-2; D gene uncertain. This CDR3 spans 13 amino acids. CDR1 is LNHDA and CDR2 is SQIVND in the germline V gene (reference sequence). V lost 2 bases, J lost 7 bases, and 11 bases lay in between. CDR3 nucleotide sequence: TGTGCCAGTAGTATAATCTCGGGAGGTGGCTACACCTTC. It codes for CASSIISGGGYTF.

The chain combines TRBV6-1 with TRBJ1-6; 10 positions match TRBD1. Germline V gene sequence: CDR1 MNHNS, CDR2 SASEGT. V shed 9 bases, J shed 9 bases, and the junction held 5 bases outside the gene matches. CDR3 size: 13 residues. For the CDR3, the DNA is TGTGCCAGTTCCGACAGGGGGCCTTCACCCCTCCACTTT. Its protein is CASSDRGPSPLHF.

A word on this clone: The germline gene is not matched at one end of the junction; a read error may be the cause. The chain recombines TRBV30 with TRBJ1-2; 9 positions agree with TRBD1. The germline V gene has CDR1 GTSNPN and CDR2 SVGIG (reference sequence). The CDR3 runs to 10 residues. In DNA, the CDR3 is TGTGCCTGGATTGGGGACAGGGTGATCTTC. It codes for CAWIGDRVIF.

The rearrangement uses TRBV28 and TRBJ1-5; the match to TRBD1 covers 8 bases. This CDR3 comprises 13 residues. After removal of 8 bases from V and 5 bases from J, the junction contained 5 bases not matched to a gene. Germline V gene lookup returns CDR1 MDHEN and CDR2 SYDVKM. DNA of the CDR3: TGTGCCAGCCGACAGGGGACCCATCAGCCCCAGCATTTT. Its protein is CASRQGTHQPQHF. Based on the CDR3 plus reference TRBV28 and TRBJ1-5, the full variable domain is DVKVTQSSRYLVKRTGEKVFLECVQDMDHENMFWYRQDPGLGLRLIYFSYDVKMKEKGDIPEGYSVSREKKERFSLILESASTNQTSMYLCASRQGTHQPQHFGDGTRLSIL.

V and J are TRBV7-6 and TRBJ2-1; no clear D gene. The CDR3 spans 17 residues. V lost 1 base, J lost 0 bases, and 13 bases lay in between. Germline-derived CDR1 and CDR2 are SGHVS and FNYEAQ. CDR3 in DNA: TGTGCCAGCAGCTTAGGGGTCACTACGAGCTCCTACAATGAGCAGTTCTTC. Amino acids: CASSLGVTTSSYNEQFF.

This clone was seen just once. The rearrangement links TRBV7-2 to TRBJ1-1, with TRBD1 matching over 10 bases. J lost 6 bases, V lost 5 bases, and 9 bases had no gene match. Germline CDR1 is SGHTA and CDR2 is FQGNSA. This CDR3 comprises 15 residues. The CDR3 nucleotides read TGTGCCAGCAGCCATTGGACAGGGGGGGCCCCTGAAGCTTTCTTT. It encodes CASSHWTGGAPEAFF.

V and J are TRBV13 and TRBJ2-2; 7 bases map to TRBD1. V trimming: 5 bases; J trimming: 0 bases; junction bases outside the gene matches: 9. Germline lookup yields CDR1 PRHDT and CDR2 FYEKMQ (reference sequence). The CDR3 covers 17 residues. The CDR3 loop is CASSNGQALTNTGELFF. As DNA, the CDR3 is TGTGCCAGCAGCAACGGACAGGCCCTCACGAACACCGGGGAGCTGTTTTTT.

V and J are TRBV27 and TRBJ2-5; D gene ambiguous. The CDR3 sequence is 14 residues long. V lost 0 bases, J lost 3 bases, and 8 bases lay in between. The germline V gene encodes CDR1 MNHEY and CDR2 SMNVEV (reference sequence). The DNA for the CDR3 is TGTGCCAGCAGTTTATCGCCTAACGAAGAGACCCAGTACTTC. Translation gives CASSLSPNEETQYF.

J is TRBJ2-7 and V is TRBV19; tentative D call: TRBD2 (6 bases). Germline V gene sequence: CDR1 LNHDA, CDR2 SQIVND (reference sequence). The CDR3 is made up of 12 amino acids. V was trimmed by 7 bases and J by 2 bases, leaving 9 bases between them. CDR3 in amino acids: CASTAGTYEQYF. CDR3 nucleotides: TGTGCCAGTACCGCGGGAACCTACGAGCAGTACTTC. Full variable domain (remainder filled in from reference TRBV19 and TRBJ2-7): DGGITQSPKYLFRKEGQNVTLSCEQNLNHDAMYWYRQDPGQGLRLIYYSQIVNDFQKGDIAEGYSVSREKKESFPLTVTSAQKNPTAFYLCASTAGTYEQYFGPGTRLTVT.

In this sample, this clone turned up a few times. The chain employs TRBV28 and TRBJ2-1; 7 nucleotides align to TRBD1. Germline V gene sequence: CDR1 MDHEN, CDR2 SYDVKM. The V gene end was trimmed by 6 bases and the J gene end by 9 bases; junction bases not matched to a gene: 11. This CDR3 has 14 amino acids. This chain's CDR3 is CASSLIDRAGEQFF. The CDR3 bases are TGTGCCAGCAGCCTTATAGACAGGGCTGGTGAGCAGTTCTTC.